This T cell receptor (beta chain) stems from a study of T-cell memory formation after mild COVID-19. Study details: Largely donor-specific sequence clusters came from a couple of donors.

Study-wide results and caveats: CD4+ contracting clones were mainly CM and EM; CD8+ ones, EMRA. Day 15 to 85 contracting clones showed balanced CD4/CD8; later expanders leaned CD4+.

TCRdb reprocessed the 5' RACE reads with MiXCR, giving one entry per CDR3 protein. The table lists about 240,000 distinct CDR3 sequences, roughly a tenth of them singletons. This CDR3 spans 11 amino acids. Germline CDR1 reads MNHEY; CDR2 reads SVGAGI. V was clipped by 6 bases and J by 6 bases, with 8 bases between them. Remarks on this clonotype: Antigen unknown.

The rearrangement links TRBV6-5 to TRBJ1-2; possible D gene TRBD1, 6 bases. Sequencing was performed on PBMCs or a T cell subset sorted from them (not recorded which). This TCR came from a man aged 18 to 29 who had mild COVID-19 (a few samples of this study predate the infection). Cell type and time point are not known. The CDR3 is CASRGTNGYTF. In nucleotides, the CDR3 is TGTGCCAGCAGAGGGACAAATGGCTACACCTTC.